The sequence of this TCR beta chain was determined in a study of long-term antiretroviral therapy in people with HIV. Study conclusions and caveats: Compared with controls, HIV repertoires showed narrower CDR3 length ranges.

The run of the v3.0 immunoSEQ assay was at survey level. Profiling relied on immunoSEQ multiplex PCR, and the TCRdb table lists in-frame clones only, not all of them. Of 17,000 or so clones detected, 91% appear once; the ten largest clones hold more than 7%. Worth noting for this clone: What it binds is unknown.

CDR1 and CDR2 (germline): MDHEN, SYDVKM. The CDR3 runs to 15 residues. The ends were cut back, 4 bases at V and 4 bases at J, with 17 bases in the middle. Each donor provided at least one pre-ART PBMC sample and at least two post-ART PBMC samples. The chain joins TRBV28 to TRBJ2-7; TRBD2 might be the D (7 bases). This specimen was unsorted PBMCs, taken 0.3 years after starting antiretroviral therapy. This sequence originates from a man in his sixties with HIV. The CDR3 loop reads CASSSPGGGEYEQYF. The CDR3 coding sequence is TGTGCCAGCAGTTCCCCGGGGGGCGGGGAATACGAGCAGTACTTC.